Sequencing of this T cell receptor (beta chain) was carried out in a study of T cells in Graves' hyperthyroidism and ophthalmopathy. As for the study in general: Staff took peripheral blood when the initial diagnosis was made, before any treatment began.

This CDR3 contains 15 residues. Germline CDR1 reads LNHDA; CDR2 reads SQIVND (reference sequence). Trimming removed 0 bases from V and 3 bases from J; junction bases left unmatched: 3. Notes on the study in general: By a 13 V-J model, ophthalmopathy was set apart from stable hyperthyroidism.

Comments on this clonotype: Its antigen is currently unknown.

Amplification of TCR beta CDR3 regions used RNA as the template. The HTBI set primed first-round TCR CDR3 RT-PCR. TCRdb itself ran the multiplex PCR reads through MiXCR, one entry per CDR3 protein. The repertoire holds around 690,000 distinct CDR3 sequences, with 17% as singletons. Over 18 months, lack of ophthalmopathy progression marked Graves' hyperthyroidism as stable. Each diagnosis was grounded in clinical symptoms, serum thyroxine and TRAb, thyroid ultrasound, and orbital computed tomography. The gene calls are TRBV19 and TRBJ2-7; TRBD2 matches 9 bases. Sequencing used blood. The origin of this receptor is a man aged 50 to 59 with Graves' hyperthyroidism. CDR3 amino acids: CASSIDLAGSYEQYF. Written as DNA, the CDR3 is TGTGCCAGTAGTATAGATCTAGCGGGAAGCTACGAGCAGTACTTC.